The 28 T cell receptor beta chains listed next were all sequenced from one sample in a study of identical twins. Each CDR3 protein gets one entry after TCRdb re-called the 5' RACE reads with MiXCR. The data hold a few hundred thousand distinct CDR3 sequences, with approximately 10% observed a single time. This sample was shared with a second study, whose subject was yellow fever vaccine responses in identical twins.

What was sequenced was PBMCs. These receptors were collected from a woman between 18 and 29 years old in good health.

This clonotype was counted many times. The chain couples TRBV7-9 to TRBJ2-7; D may be TRBD2 (7 bases). CDR3 length: 16 amino acids. The V end was cut by 2 bases, the J end by 0 bases, with 14 bases between. Germline CDR1 is SEHNR and CDR2 is FQNEAQ (reference sequence). The CDR3 region is CASSLTGGARSYEQYF. The CDR3 coding sequence is TGTGCCAGCAGCTTAACGGGGGGCGCCCGCTCCTACGAGCAGTACTTC.

J is TRBJ2-1 and V is TRBV3-1, with D unresolved. This CDR3 spans 13 amino acids. Trimming shortened V by 0 bases and J by 8 bases, and 8 bases separated the two germline ends. Germline CDR1 and CDR2: LGHDT and YNNKEL (reference sequence). The chain's CDR3 is CASSQDFMDEQFF. CDR3 in DNA: TGTGCCAGCAGCCAAGATTTCATGGATGAGCAGTTCTTC.

This clonotype was counted a few times. The chain is built from TRBV4-3 and TRBJ1-1; maybe TRBD1 (5 bases). Germline V gives CDR1 LGHNA, CDR2 YSLEER. The germline V and J ends were trimmed by 1 base and 4 bases, with 13 bases remaining between them. The CDR3 loop spans 15 amino acids. CDR3 sequence reads: CASSQVNLGGTEAFF. CDR3 bases: TGCGCCAGCAGCCAAGTGAACCTGGGGGGCACTGAAGCTTTCTTT.

This clonotype has at least ten counts. The rearrangement uses TRBV12-3 or TRBV12-4 and TRBJ2-1; 7 positions agree with TRBD2. The CDR3 contains 17 residues. The V segment lost 6 bases and the J segment 0 bases; nucleotides outside the gene matches: 11. For the CDR3, the DNA is TGTGCCAGCAGGTTCACTAGCGTTCGGAGCTCCTACAATGAGCAGTTCTTC. It specifies CASRFTSVRSSYNEQFF.

This clonotype came up a few times. V and J are TRBV12-3 or TRBV12-4 and TRBJ1-1; 10 positions agree with TRBD1. V lost 3 bases to trimming and J lost 7 bases; unmatched junction nucleotides: 5. The CDR3 is 14 residues long. The CDR3 bases are TGTGCCAGCAGTTTCAGACAGGGGGCAGTTGAAGCTTTCTTT. Its protein is CASSFRQGAVEAFF.

The genes are TRBV20-1 and TRBJ2-1; weak D call: TRBD2 (6 bases). Germline CDR1 DFQATT, CDR2 SNEGSKA (reference sequence). The germline V and J ends were trimmed by 3 bases and 5 bases, with 17 bases remaining between them. The CDR3 has 15 residues. The CDR3: CSASIKGLRDNEQFF. Written as DNA, the CDR3 is TGCAGTGCTAGTATAAAGGGACTGAGGGACAATGAGCAGTTCTTC.

This clonotype was seen ten or more times. The V gene is TRBV7-9, the J gene TRBJ2-4; maybe TRBD1 (5 bases). CDR3 length: 15 amino acids. The germline V gene has CDR1 SEHNR and CDR2 FQNEAQ (reference sequence). Deletions cut 3 bases from V and 1 base from J, with 10 bases between. CDR3 amino acids: CASSLQGAAKNIQYF. DNA of the CDR3: TGTGCCAGCAGCTTGCAGGGTGCGGCCAAAAACATTCAGTACTTC. Drawing the rest from reference TRBV7-9 and TRBJ2-4, the complete variable domain is DTGVSQNPRHKITKRGQNVTFRCDPISEHNRLYWYRQTLGQGPEFLTYFQNEAQLEKSRLLSDRFSAERPKGSFSTLEIQRTEQGDSAMYLCASSLQGAAKNIQYFGAGTRLSVL.

The chain uses TRBV7-8 and TRBJ1-3, with D possibly TRBD1 on 5 matching bases. The CDR3 is 15 residues long. From germline, CDR1 is SGHVS and CDR2 FQNEAQ. V was shortened by 2 bases and J by 2 bases, with 10 bases between the two germline ends. The CDR3 sequence is CASSLSGGTGNTIYF. CDR3 sequence (DNA): TGTGCCAGCAGCTTATCGGGGGGGACTGGAAACACCATATATTTT.

At least ten counts were recorded for this clonotype. The chain carries TRBV12-3 or TRBV12-4 and TRBJ2-1, with a tentative D call TRBD2 (6 bases). Trimming removed 3 bases at V and 8 bases at J, with 17 bases between. This CDR3 contains 15 residues. CDR3 protein: CASSFLGLGRDEQFF. Written as DNA, the CDR3 is TGTGCCAGCAGTTTCCTGGGACTGGGAAGGGATGAGCAGTTCTTC.

The CDR3 loop reads CASSVSRTGLQAFF. CDR3 sequence (DNA): TGTGCCAGCAGCGTTTCTAGGACAGGGCTTCAAGCTTTCTTT. This chain connects TRBV9 to TRBJ1-1, with 8 bases aligning to TRBD1. This CDR3 region has 14 residues. Per the germline V gene, CDR1 is SGDLS and CDR2 is YYNGEE. Unmatched junction bases numbered 9, after V lost 2 bases and J lost 9 bases.

This clonotype was recorded many times. The V call is TRBV10-3, the J call TRBJ2-5, with 9 nucleotides matching TRBD2. Germline trimming cut 0 bases from V and 1 base from J; bases unmatched to any gene: 3. CDR3 length equals 16 residues. The germline V gene has CDR1 ENHRY and CDR2 SYGVKD. The CDR3: CAISESQRGAQETQYF. The CDR3 DNA reads as TGTGCCATCAGTGAGTCCCAGCGGGGGGCCCAAGAGACCCAGTACTTC.

This clonotype was detected only a few times. The chain carries TRBV27 and TRBJ2-7, with TRBD2 identical over 8 bases. The length of the CDR3 is 14 residues. V shed 6 bases, J shed 3 bases, and the junction held 7 bases outside the gene matches. The V gene's germline CDR1 is MNHEY and CDR2 SMNVEV (reference sequence). The CDR3, as DNA: TGTGCCAGCAGCGCGGGAGGTTCGGTCTACGAGCAGTACTTC. Translated, it gives CASSAGGSVYEQYF.

J is TRBJ2-1 and V is TRBV7-2, with D unclear. The V end was cut by 1 base, the J end by 0 bases, with 7 bases between. The germline gives CDR1 SGHTA, CDR2 FQGNSA. The CDR3 runs 15 residues. CDR3 amino acids: CASSLGTISYNEQFF. DNA for the CDR3: TGTGCCAGCAGCTTAGGGACCATCTCCTACAATGAGCAGTTCTTC.

V is TRBV12-3 or TRBV12-4 and J is TRBJ1-1; no reliable D call. The germline V and J ends were trimmed by 6 bases and 3 bases, with 11 bases remaining between them. The CDR3 consists of 13 residues. CDR3 protein: CASSLDWDTEAFF. DNA of the CDR3: TGTGCCAGCAGCCTAGACTGGGACACTGAAGCTTTCTTT.

Notes on this clonotype: Its ends do not fully match the called genes, so a read error is possible. The chain uses TRBV3-1 and TRBJ2-6; D is ambiguous. This CDR3 contains 15 residues. Germline V gene lookup returns CDR1 LGHDT and CDR2 YNNKEL (reference sequence). The chain's CDR3 is CASTQILSGANVLTF. Written as DNA, the CDR3 is TGTGCCAGCACCCAAATTTTATCTGGGGCCAACGTCCTGACTTTC.

CDR3 protein: CAWSRDPLGYGYTF. DNA of the CDR3: TGTGCCTGGAGTCGGGATCCCTTGGGCTATGGCTACACCTTC. The rearrangement joins TRBV30 to TRBJ1-2; D unresolved. Trimming shortened V by 2 bases and J by 4 bases, and 14 bases separated the two germline ends. CDR3 length equals 14 residues. Germline values: CDR1 GTSNPN, CDR2 SVGIG (reference sequence).

This clonotype has at least ten counts. V and J are TRBV20-1 and TRBJ2-7; 8 positions agree with TRBD1. Germline CDR1 DFQATT, CDR2 SNEGSKA (reference sequence). The V segment lost 6 bases and the J segment 3 bases; nucleotides outside the gene matches: 10. The CDR3 sequence is 14 residues long. The DNA of the CDR3 is TGCAGTGCCCCCCCAATGGGACAGGTCTACGAGCAGTACTTC. Translating it yields CSAPPMGQVYEQYF.

Only a few counts were recorded for this clonotype. This chain links TRBV11-1 with TRBJ2-1, with 11 bases matching TRBD2. This CDR3 has 15 amino acids. Looked up from germline, CDR1 is SGHAT and CDR2 is FQDESV (reference sequence). J gave up 5 bases and V 5 bases, and 5 bases lay outside the gene matches. CDR3: CASSVGTSGDNEQFF. The CDR3 DNA is TGTGCCAGCAGCGTCGGGACTAGCGGAGACAATGAGCAGTTCTTC.

This clonotype was observed at least ten times. The genes are TRBV20-1 and TRBJ1-2; possible D gene TRBD1, 5 bases. The length of the CDR3 is 13 residues. The germline V and J ends were trimmed by 5 bases and 3 bases, with 13 bases remaining between them. Germline lookup yields CDR1 DFQATT and CDR2 SNEGSKA (reference sequence). The CDR3 is CSAGSGTDYGYTF. The DNA of the CDR3 is TGCAGTGCTGGGTCTGGGACGGACTATGGCTACACCTTC.

Ten or more counts support this clonotype. The chain couples TRBV4-3 to TRBJ2-2, with D unclear. CDR1 and CDR2 (germline): LGHNA, YSLEER. Trimming took off 4 bases at V and 3 bases at J, with 15 bases between the two ends. There are 16 residues in the CDR3. CDR3 loop: CASSPYDGSHTGELFF. CDR3 DNA: TGCGCCAGCAGCCCCTACGATGGTTCCCACACCGGGGAGCTGTTTTTT.

This clonotype has at least ten counts. This chain links TRBV4-3 with TRBJ2-3; 7 nucleotides match TRBD2. Germline CDR1 LGHNA, CDR2 YSLEER. J lost 3 bases, V lost 1 base, and 13 bases had no gene match. The CDR3 covers 18 residues. The CDR3 nucleotides are TGCGCCAGCAGCCAAGGGACTAAGACTAGCCTGGGTACAGATACGCAGTATTTT. It yields the protein CASSQGTKTSLGTDTQYF.

There are a few counts of this clonotype. The J gene is TRBJ2-7, the V gene TRBV18; TRBD2 aligns across 8 bases. The CDR3 loop spans 14 amino acids. Germline assignment: CDR1 KGHSH and CDR2 LQKENI. The J segment lost 3 bases and the V segment lost 10 bases, leaving 11 bases of the junction unmatched. The CDR3 DNA reads TGTGCCACCCGAGCGAGCGGGAGTAACTACGAGCAGTACTTC. Encoded protein: CATRASGSNYEQYF.

The V gene is TRBV4-2, the J gene TRBJ1-3; D is ambiguous. Germline V gene lookup returns CDR1 LGHNA and CDR2 YNFKEQ. The CDR3 runs to 15 residues. V lost 1 base, J lost 0 bases, and 7 bases lay in between. The CDR3 sequence is CASSQVDRSGNTIYF. The CDR3 coding sequence is TGTGCCAGCAGCCAAGTGGATCGCTCTGGAAACACCATATATTTT.

The genes are TRBV6-5 and TRBJ1-3; tentative D call: TRBD1 (6 bases). V lost 2 bases and J lost 3, with 14 bases in between. Germline assignment: CDR1 MNHEY and CDR2 SVGAGI. The CDR3 sequence is 16 residues long. The CDR3 sequence: CASSYRSGAGGNTIYF. The DNA for the CDR3 is TGTGCCAGCAGTTACCGCTCAGGGGCGGGTGGAAACACCATATATTTT.

This clonotype was counted at least ten times. The V and J genes are TRBV6-4 and TRBJ2-6; 8 bases line up with TRBD1. Unmatched junction bases numbered 4, after V lost 4 bases and J lost 2 bases. This CDR3 has 16 amino acids. The germline V gene encodes CDR1 MRHNA and CDR2 SNTAGT. The CDR3 here is CASSAEQGAGANVLTF. The CDR3 DNA sequence: TGTGCCAGCAGTGCGGAACAGGGGGCTGGGGCCAACGTCCTGACTTTC.

This clonotype was seen only a few times. The rearrangement links TRBV12-3 or TRBV12-4 to TRBJ2-2; 11 bases map to TRBD1. The V gene end was trimmed by 6 bases and the J gene end by 6 bases; junction bases not matched to a gene: 12. The CDR3 spans 17 residues. DNA for the CDR3: TGTGCCAGCAGAGTGGACAGGGGGCCACGGTTTGCCGGGGAGCTGTTTTTT. Amino acid sequence: CASRVDRGPRFAGELFF.

The sample holds many counts of this clonotype. This rearrangement joins TRBV4-2 to TRBJ1-2; D might be TRBD1 (5 bases). V was cut by 1 base and J by 9 bases, with 27 bases left in between. CDR1 LGHNA and CDR2 YNFKEQ come from the germline V gene. The CDR3 contains 18 residues. The CDR3 loop reads CASSQGPRRPGTPASYTF. CDR3 DNA: TGTGCCAGCAGCCAAGGCCCCCGACGGCCAGGGACCCCTGCAAGCTACACCTTC.

The V and J genes are TRBV6-5 and TRBJ2-3, with 10 bases aligning to TRBD2. J lost 4 bases, V lost 2 bases, and 3 bases had no gene match. This CDR3 contains 15 residues. The germline V gene has CDR1 MNHEY and CDR2 SVGAGI. The chain's CDR3 is CASSYTSGAADTQYF. CDR3 nucleotide sequence: TGTGCCAGCAGTTACACTAGCGGGGCCGCAGATACGCAGTATTTT.